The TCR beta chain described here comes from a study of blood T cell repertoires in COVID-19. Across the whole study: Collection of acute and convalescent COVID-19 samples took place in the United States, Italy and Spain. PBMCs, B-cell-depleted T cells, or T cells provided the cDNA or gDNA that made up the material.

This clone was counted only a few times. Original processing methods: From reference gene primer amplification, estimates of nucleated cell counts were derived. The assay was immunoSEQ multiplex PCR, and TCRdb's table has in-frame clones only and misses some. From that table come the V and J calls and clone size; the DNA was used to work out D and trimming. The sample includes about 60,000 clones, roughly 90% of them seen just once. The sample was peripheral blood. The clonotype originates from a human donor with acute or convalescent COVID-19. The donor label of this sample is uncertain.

DNA of the CDR3: TGTGCCAGTAGTTCGTCCCACTTCGGGGGCTACACCTTC. Encoded protein: CASSSSHFGGYTF. J is TRBJ1-2 and V is TRBV19; D remains ambiguous. CDR3 length equals 13 residues. CDR1 is LNHDA, CDR2 SQIVND, per germline (reference sequence). The ends were cut back, 5 bases at V and 8 bases at J, with 15 bases in the middle.